These T cell receptor beta chains were read from a single sample in a study of cytotoxic CD8 clonotypes in ibrutinib-treated CLL. Clones were read by immunoSEQ multiplex PCR, and TCRdb kept only the in-frame ones, dropping some. The sample carries approximately 190,000 clones, just over 70% recorded once. The sequencing here drew on PBMCs, taken after 12 months of ibrutinib treatment. These receptors were collected from a human donor with chronic lymphocytic leukemia. Each CDR3 is given with its conserved first and last residue. A D gene is named only where the DNA matches it firmly. Clone size is stated in some rows and not others, as once, few, many or a class when expanded.

V,D,size,J,DNA,CDR3
TRBV9,-,-,TRBJ1-1,TGTGCCAGCAGCGTAGTCTATGGTAACACTGAAGCTTTCTTT,CASSVVYGNTEAFF
TRBV28,-,few,TRBJ1-4,TGTGCCAGCGGCGGACAGCTTGGTGAAAAACTGTTTTTT,CASGGQLGEKLFF
TRBV7-3,-,few,TRBJ2-1,TGTGCCAGCAGCTTACGGAGACATTACAATGAGCAGTTCTTC,CASSLRRHYNEQFF
TRBV18,-,-,TRBJ1-1,TGTGCCAGCTCACTGGACGGGAAGAACACTGAAGCTTTCTTT,CASSLDGKNTEAFF
TRBV5-1,-,-,TRBJ2-3,TGCGCCAGCAGAGGTCTTTTGGACGCAGATACGCAGTATTTT,CASRGLLDADTQYF
TRBV5-6,-,-,TRBJ2-3,TGTGCCAGCAGCTATAGACGTTTAACAGATACGCAGTATTTT,CASSYRRLTDTQYF
TRBV5-1,TRBD2,few,TRBJ2-1,TGCGCCAGCAGCTTGGCAGAGGCTAGCGGGAAGTTCTTC,CASSLAEASGKFF
TRBV5-1,TRBD1,-,TRBJ2-7,TGCGCCAGCAGCAAAACAGGGGACCCCTACTACGAGCAGTACTTC,CASSKTGDPYYEQYF
TRBV4-2,-,-,TRBJ2-4,TGTGCCAGCAGCCAAGCCCCGGCAGTCTGGGCCAAAAACATTCAGTACTTC,CASSQAPAVWAKNIQYF
TRBV30,-,few,TRBJ2-7,TGTGCCTGGAGTCCTGGGACCTACGAGCAGTACTTC,CAWSPGTYEQYF
TRBV30,-,-,TRBJ1-4,TGTGCCTGGAGTGACAGCTTTCTTGCAACTAATGAAAAACTGTTTTTT,CAWSDSFLATNEKLFF
TRBV11-2,-,-,TRBJ1-2,TGTGCCAGCAGCTTGGGATGGGGGAACTATGGCTACACCTTC,CASSLGWGNYGYTF
TRBV5-1,TRBD1,-,TRBJ1-1,TGCGCCAGCAGCCCAGACAGGGCGGTGCACACTGAAGCTTTCTTT,CASSPDRAVHTEAFF
TRBV28,-,-,TRBJ1-2,TGTGCCAGCAGGGTTACTAACTATGGCTACACCTTC,CASRVTNYGYTF
TRBV7-9,-,-,TRBJ1-1,TGTGCCAGCAGCTTAGCGCCCACTGAAGCTTTCTTT,CASSLAPTEAFF
TRBV28,-,-,TRBJ1-2,TGTGCCAGCAGTTTGGGTGGCTACACCTTC,CASSLGGYTF
TRBV5-1,-,few,TRBJ1-5,TGCGCCAGCAGCTTGGCAGGGACGCGCAATCAGCCCCAGCATTTT,CASSLAGTRNQPQHF
TRBV7-9,TRBD1,few,TRBJ1-2,TGTGCCAGCAGCTCGTATGACAGGGAGCACTATGGCTACACCTTC,CASSSYDREHYGYTF
TRBV29-1,TRBD1,-,TRBJ2-2,TGCAGCGTTGGACAGGGGGTGCGTGGGGAGCTGTTTTTT,CSVGQGVRGELFF
TRBV5-1,-,once,TRBJ2-1,TGCGCCAGCAGCTTGGTCGGCTCGGGGCCAAGCTCCTACAATGAGCAGTTCTTC,CASSLVGSGPSSYNEQFF
TRBV7-2,TRBD1,-,TRBJ2-7,TGTGCCAGCAGCCCTGGACAGGGACCTCAATACGAGCAGTACTTC,CASSPGQGPQYEQYF
TRBV6-5,-,few,TRBJ1-2,TGTGCCAGCAGTTCCTGGACAGAGAACTATGGCTACACCTTC,CASSSWTENYGYTF
TRBV27,-,-,TRBJ1-4,TGTGCCAGCAGCCCCAGCAGGACCTTCAATGAAAAACTGTTTTTT,CASSPSRTFNEKLFF
TRBV4-1,-,-,TRBJ1-3,TGCGCCAGCTCCGACCCGATTAAAGGAAACACCATATATTTT,CASSDPIKGNTIYF
TRBV4-3,-,once,TRBJ2-7,TGCGCCAGCAGCCCAACGCTAGCTTATTATTACGAGCAGTACTTC,CASSPTLAYYYEQYF
TRBV29-1,-,-,TRBJ1-1,TGCAGCGTTGAAGATCAAGAGGGGCTGATGATTTGGAACACTGAAGCTTTCTTT,CSVEDQEGLMIWNTEAFF
TRBV2,-,-,TRBJ1-3,TGTGCCAGCAGTCTTCTGAAACAAGGAAACACCATATATTTT,CASSLLKQGNTIYF
TRBV4-3,TRBD2,-,TRBJ2-7,TGCGCCAGCAGCCAAGGCGGGGGACCATATGACTCCTACGAGCAGTACTTC,CASSQGGGPYDSYEQYF
TRBV2,-,-,TRBJ1-5,TGTGCCAGCAGTGGACAGCTCTATAGCAATCAGCCCCAGCATTTT,CASSGQLYSNQPQHF
TRBV11-2,-,-,TRBJ2-2,TGTGCCAGCAGATCCCAGGCGAACACCGGGGAGCTGTTTTTT,CASRSQANTGELFF
TRBV7-3,-,-,TRBJ2-2,TGTGCCAGCAGCTTGGGGACTGGGGAGCTGTTTTTT,CASSLGTGELFF
TRBV10-3,-,-,TRBJ1-1,TGTGCCATCAGAGAGGTGAACCAAGCTTTCTTT,CAIREVNQAFF
TRBV30,-,few,TRBJ2-7,TGTGCCTGGAATAGGCTAGGCTCCTACGAGCAGTACTTC,CAWNRLGSYEQYF
TRBV30,TRBD1,-,TRBJ1-2,TGTGCCTGGGGACAGGGGGCGGGTGGCTACACCTTC,CAWGQGAGGYTF
TRBV30,-,-,TRBJ2-2,TGTGCCTGGAGTCCACTGGGAGCCGGGGAGCTGTTTTTT,CAWSPLGAGELFF
TRBV5-6,-,-,TRBJ2-7,TGTGCCAGCAGTCAGGACAGCTCCTACGAGCAGTACTTC,CASSQDSSYEQYF
TRBV7-9,-,-,TRBJ1-6,TGTGCCAGCAGCGAAGAGTATAATTCACCCCTCCACTTT,CASSEEYNSPLHF
TRBV5-1,TRBD2,few,TRBJ2-5,TGCGCCAGCAGCCCGGGACTACGGGAGACCCAGTACTTC,CASSPGLRETQYF
TRBV5-1,-,once,TRBJ2-6,TGCGCCAGCACTAAGCTCTCAGGGAATGGGGCCAACGTCCTGACTTTC,CASTKLSGNGANVLTF
TRBV4-1,-,few,TRBJ1-2,TGCGCCAGCAGCCAAGTCGGGAGGTCCCACTATGGCTACACCTTC,CASSQVGRSHYGYTF
TRBV18,-,-,TRBJ1-5,TGTGCCAGCTCACCACCGGGTCAGCCCCAGCATTTT,CASSPPGQPQHF
TRBV9,-,-,TRBJ2-3,TGTGCCAGCAGCGTACAGGGAACAGATACGCAGTATTTT,CASSVQGTDTQYF
TRBV18,-,-,TRBJ2-5,TGTGCCAGCTCGCCCCAGGAGACCCAGTACTTC,CASSPQETQYF
TRBV5-6,-,once,TRBJ1-1,TGTGCCAGCAGCCCTCAGATGAACACTGAAGCTTTCTTT,CASSPQMNTEAFF
TRBV6-5,-,-,TRBJ1-2,TGTGCCAGCGCGTGGGACAAGAACTATGGCTACACCTTC,CASAWDKNYGYTF
TRBV4-1,-,once,TRBJ1-1,TGCGCCAGCAGCCCCGCTTGGGGGGGGCTCTCCATGAACACTGAAGCTTTCTTT,CASSPAWGGLSMNTEAFF
TRBV9,-,-,TRBJ1-6,TGTGCCAGCAGCGTAGGAGTCAGCTCCTATAATTCACCCCTCCACTTT,CASSVGVSSYNSPLHF
TRBV29-1,TRBD1,-,TRBJ1-1,TGCAGCGTTCGGACAGGGGCTCACACTGAAGCTTTCTTT,CSVRTGAHTEAFF